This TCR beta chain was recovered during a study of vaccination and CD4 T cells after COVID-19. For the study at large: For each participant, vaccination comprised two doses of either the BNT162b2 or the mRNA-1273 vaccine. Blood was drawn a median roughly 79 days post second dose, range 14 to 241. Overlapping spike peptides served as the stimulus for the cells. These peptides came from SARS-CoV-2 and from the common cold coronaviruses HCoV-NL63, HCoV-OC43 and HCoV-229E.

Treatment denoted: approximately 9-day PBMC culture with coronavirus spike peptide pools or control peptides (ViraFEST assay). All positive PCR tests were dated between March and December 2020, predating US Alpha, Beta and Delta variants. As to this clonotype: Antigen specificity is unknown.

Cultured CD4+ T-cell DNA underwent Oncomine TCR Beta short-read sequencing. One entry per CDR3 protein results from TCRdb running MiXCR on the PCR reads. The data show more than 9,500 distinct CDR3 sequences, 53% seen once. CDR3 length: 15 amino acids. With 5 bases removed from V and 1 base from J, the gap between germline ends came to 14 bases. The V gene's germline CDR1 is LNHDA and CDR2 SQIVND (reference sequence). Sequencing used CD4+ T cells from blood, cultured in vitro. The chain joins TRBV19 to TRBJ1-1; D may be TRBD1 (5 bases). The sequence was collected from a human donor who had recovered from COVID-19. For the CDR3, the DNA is TGTGCCAGTAGTTTCCGAAGGGGTACGAACACTGAAGCTTTCTTT. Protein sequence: CASSFRRGTNTEAFF.